This T cell receptor beta chain appears in the sequencing data of a study of tumor-infiltrating lymphocytes in primary liver carcinoma. Researchers generated TCR beta cDNA from roughly 510 ng of total RNA, relying on a constant-region primer. Researchers made the TCR beta libraries by running three nested multiplex PCR rounds with slightly modified ARM-PCR. Amplification in the first two PCR rounds was performed using TRBV1-TRBV30 forward primers and a C-beta reverse primer for 10 cycles each. MiXCR, applied by TCRdb to the multiplex PCR reads, yields one record per CDR3 protein. Of 150,000 to 200,000 distinct CDR3 sequences listed, 60% are singletons. V was trimmed by 6 bases and J by 1 base, leaving 9 bases between them. The CDR3 sequence is 13 residues long. CDR1 and CDR2 (germline): MNHNS, SASEGT. Blood RNA came from unsorted whole blood; germline DNA was also extracted.

What was sequenced was peripheral blood. The sequence came from a man in his forties with primary liver carcinoma and hepatitis B virus infection. The V call is TRBV6-1, the J call TRBJ1-2; perhaps TRBD1 as D (6 bases). In nucleotides, the CDR3 is TGTGCCAGCAGGGTGGACAGTAACTATGGCTACACCTTC. It specifies CASRVDSNYGYTF.